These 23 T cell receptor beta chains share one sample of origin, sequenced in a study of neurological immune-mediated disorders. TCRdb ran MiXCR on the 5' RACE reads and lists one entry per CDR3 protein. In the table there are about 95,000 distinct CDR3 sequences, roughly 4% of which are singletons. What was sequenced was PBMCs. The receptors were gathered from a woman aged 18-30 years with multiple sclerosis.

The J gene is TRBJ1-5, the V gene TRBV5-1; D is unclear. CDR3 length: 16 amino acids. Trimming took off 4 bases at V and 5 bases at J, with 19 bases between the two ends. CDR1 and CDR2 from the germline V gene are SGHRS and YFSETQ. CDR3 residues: CASSVGLGTGDQPQHF. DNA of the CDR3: TGCGCCAGCAGCGTGGGCCTGGGAACCGGGGATCAGCCCCAGCATTTT. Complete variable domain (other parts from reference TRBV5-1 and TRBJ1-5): KAGVTQTPRYLIKTRGQQVTLSCSPISGHRSVSWYQQTPGQGLQFLFEYFSETQRNKGNFPGRFSGRQFSNSRSEMNVSTLELGDSALYLCASSVGLGTGDQPQHFGDGTRLSIL.

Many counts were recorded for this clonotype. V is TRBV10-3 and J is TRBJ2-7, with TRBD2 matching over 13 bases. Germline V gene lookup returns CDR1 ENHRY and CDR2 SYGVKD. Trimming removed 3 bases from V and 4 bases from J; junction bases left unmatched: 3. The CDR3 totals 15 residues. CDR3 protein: CAISEGLAGEYEQYF. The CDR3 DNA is TGTGCCATCAGTGAAGGACTAGCGGGAGAATACGAGCAGTACTTC.

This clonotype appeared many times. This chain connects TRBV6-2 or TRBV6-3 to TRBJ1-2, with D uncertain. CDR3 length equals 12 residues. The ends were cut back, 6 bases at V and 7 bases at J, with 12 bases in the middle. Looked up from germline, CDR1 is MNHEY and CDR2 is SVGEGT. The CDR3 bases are TGTGCCAGCAGCTCGGTGAGAAGTGGCTACACCTTC. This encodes CASSSVRSGYTF.

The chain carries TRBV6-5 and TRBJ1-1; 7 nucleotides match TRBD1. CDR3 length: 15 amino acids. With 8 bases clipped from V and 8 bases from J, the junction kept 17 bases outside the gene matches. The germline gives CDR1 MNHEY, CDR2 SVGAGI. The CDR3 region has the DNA TGTGCCAGCCAAGCGACAGGGATGATGCCTAACGAAGCTTTCTTT. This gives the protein CASQATGMMPNEAFF.

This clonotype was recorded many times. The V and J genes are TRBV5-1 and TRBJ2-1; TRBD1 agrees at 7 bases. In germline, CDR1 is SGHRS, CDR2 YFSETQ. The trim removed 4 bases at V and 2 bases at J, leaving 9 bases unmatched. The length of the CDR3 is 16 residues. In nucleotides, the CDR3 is TGCGCCAGCAGCCGTACAGGGGCCCCTACCTACAATGAGCAGTTCTTC. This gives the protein CASSRTGAPTYNEQFF.

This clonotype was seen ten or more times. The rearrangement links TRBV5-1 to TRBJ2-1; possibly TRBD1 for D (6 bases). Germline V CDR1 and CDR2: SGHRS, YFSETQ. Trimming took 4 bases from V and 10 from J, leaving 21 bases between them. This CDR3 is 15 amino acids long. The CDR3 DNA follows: TGCGCCAGCAGCCGTACCAGGGGCCCTGGGGTCGAGCAGTTCTTC. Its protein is CASSRTRGPGVEQFF.

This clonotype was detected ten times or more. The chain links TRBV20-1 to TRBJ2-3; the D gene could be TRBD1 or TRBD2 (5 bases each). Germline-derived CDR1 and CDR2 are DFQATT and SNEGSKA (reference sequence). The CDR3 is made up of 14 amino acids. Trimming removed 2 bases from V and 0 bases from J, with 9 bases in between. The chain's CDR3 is CSARYRTSTDTQYF. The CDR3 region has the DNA TGCAGTGCTAGATACAGGACTAGCACAGATACGCAGTATTTT.

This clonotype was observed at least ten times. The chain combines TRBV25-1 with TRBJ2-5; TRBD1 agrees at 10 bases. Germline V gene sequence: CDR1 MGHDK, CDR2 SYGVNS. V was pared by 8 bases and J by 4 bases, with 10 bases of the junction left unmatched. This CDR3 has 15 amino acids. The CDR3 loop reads CASLHRTGGLETQYF. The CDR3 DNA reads TGTGCCAGCCTTCACCGGACAGGGGGTTTAGAGACCCAGTACTTC.

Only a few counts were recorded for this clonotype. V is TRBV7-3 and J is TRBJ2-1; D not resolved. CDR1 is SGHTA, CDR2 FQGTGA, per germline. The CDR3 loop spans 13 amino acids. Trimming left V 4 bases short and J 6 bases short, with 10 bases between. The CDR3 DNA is TGTGCCAGCAGCTCAAACTACGGCAATGAGCAGTTCTTC. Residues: CASSSNYGNEQFF.

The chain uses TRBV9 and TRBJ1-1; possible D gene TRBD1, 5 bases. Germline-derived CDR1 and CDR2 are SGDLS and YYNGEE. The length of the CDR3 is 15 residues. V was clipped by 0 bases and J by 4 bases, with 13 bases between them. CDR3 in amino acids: CASSVGGAPGTEAFF. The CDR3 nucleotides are TGTGCCAGCAGCGTAGGAGGGGCCCCGGGCACTGAAGCTTTCTTT.

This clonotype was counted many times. This CDR3 is CASSLTGVSNQPQHF. Written as DNA, the CDR3 is TGTGCCAGCAGCCTTACAGGAGTTAGCAATCAGCCCCAGCATTTT. This chain uses TRBV7-2 with TRBJ1-5; D is possibly TRBD1 (5 bases). The CDR3 length is 15 residues. Trimming removed 5 bases at V and 0 bases at J, with 11 bases between. Per the germline V gene, CDR1 is SGHTA and CDR2 is FQGNSA. The full variable domain, rest sourced from reference TRBV7-2 and TRBJ1-5, is GAGVSQSPSNKVTEKGKDVELRCDPISGHTALYWYRQSLGQGLEFLIYFQGNSAPDKSGLPSDRFSAERTGGSVSTLTIQRTQQEDSAVYLCASSLTGVSNQPQHFGDGTRLSIL.

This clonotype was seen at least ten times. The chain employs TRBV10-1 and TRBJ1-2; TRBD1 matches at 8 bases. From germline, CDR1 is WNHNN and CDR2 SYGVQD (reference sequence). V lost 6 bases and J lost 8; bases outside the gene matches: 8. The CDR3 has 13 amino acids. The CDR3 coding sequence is TGCGCCAGCAGCGCCAACAGGGGGGGAGGCTACACCTTC. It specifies CASSANRGGGYTF.

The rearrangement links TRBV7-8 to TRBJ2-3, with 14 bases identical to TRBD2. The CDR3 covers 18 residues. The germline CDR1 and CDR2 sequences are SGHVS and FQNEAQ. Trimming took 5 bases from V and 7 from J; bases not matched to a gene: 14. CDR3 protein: CASSAVGLAGGSWHTQYF. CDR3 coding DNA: TGTGCCAGCAGCGCGGTCGGACTAGCGGGGGGTTCCTGGCATACGCAGTATTTT.

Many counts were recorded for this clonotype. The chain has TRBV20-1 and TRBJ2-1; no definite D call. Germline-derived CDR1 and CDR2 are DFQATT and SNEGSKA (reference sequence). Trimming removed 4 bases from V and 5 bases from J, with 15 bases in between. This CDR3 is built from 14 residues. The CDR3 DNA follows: TGCAGTGCTAATAGGAATGAAAGACACAATGAGCAGTTCTTC. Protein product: CSANRNERHNEQFF.

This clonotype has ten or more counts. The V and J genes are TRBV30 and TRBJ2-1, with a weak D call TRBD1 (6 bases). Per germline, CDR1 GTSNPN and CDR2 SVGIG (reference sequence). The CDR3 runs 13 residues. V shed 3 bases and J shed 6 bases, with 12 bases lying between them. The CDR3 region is CAWRIKQGNEQFF. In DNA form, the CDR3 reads TGTGCCTGGAGAATAAAACAGGGCAATGAGCAGTTCTTC.

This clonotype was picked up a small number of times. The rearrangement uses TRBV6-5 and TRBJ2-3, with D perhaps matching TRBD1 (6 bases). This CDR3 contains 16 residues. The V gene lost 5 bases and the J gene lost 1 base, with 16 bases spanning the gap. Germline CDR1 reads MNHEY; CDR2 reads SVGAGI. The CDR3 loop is CASSRKGGVGTDTQYF. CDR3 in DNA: TGTGCCAGCAGTCGGAAAGGGGGAGTAGGCACAGATACGCAGTATTTT.

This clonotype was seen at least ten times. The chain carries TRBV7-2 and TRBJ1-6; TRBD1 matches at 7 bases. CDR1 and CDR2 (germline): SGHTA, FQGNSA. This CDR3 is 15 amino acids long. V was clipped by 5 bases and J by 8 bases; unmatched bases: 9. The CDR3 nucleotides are TGTGCCAGCAGCCCCGACAGGGCCGGGGATTCACCCCTCCACTTT. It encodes CASSPDRAGDSPLHF. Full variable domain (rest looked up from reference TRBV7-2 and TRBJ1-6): GAGVSQSPSNKVTEKGKDVELRCDPISGHTALYWYRQSLGQGLEFLIYFQGNSAPDKSGLPSDRFSAERTGGSVSTLTIQRTQQEDSAVYLCASSPDRAGDSPLHFGNGTRLTVT.

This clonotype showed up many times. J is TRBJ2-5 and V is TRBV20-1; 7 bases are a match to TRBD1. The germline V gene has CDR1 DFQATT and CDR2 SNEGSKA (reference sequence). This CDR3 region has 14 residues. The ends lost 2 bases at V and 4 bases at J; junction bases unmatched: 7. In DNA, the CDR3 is TGCAGTGCTAGACAAGAGAGGGGGCGAGAGACCCAGTACTTC. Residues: CSARQERGRETQYF.

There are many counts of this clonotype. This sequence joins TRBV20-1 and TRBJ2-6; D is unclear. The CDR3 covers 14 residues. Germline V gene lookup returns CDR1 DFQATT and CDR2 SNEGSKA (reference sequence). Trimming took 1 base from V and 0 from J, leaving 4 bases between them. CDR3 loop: CSARAISGANVLTF. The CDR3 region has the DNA TGCAGTGCTAGAGCCATCTCTGGGGCCAACGTCCTGACTTTC.

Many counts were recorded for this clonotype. CDR3 DNA sequence: TGTGCCAGCAGATGGGGGACAACTAATGAAAAACTGTTTTTT. This translates into CASRWGTTNEKLFF. V gene TRBV7-9 combines with J gene TRBJ1-4; TRBD1 is a possible D gene (5 bases). The CDR3 spans 14 residues. V was pared by 6 bases and J by 0 bases, with 8 bases between. CDR1 is SEHNR, CDR2 FQNEAQ, per germline (reference sequence).

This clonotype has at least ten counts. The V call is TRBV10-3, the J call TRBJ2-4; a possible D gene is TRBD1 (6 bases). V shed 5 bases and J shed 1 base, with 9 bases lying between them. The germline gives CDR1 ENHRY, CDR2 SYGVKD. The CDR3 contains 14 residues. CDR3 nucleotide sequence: TGTGCCATCAGTAGAACAGGGGCCAAAAACATTCAGTACTTC. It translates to CAISRTGAKNIQYF.

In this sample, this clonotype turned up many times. This CDR3 reads CASSLVTENEQFF. CDR3 DNA: TGTGCCAGCAGCTTAGTAACAGAAAATGAGCAGTTCTTC. The J gene is TRBJ2-1, the V gene TRBV7-9; D remains unclear. Germline loops: CDR1 SEHNR, CDR2 FQNEAQ (reference sequence). The CDR3 is 13 residues long. V lost 1 base and J lost 7, with 8 bases in between.

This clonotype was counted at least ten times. CDR3 amino acids: CSVEEGRLGTGELFF. In DNA form, the CDR3 reads TGCAGCGTTGAAGAGGGCAGGCTGGGTACCGGGGAGCTGTTTTTT. This sequence joins TRBV29-1 and TRBJ2-2; D remains ambiguous. The length of the CDR3 is 15 residues. V was shortened by 0 bases and J by 5 bases, with 13 bases between the two germline ends. The germline gives CDR1 SQVTM, CDR2 ANQGSEA.